Described below is a single TCR beta chain sequence and its context. Its cognate antigen has yet to be identified. Per-nucleotide qualities are absent, and no much larger clonotype sits a single base away. The CDR3 regions of human TCRbeta chains were subjected to immunosequencing. The source study handled its data this way. TCRs in the repertoires were compared against a reference library of SARS-CoV-2-specific TCRs that had been generated with the MIRA antigen-specificity platform. Breadth was defined as the fraction of unique TCRs that were SARS-CoV-2-associated. Depth was defined as the fraction of total T cells that were SARS-CoV-2-associated. Using the MIRA data, each spike-specific TCR was mapped to the spike region that the TCR reacts to and placed in a CD4 or CD8 class. Log10-transformed breadth and depth values were compared by one-way ANOVA with Sidak's multiple comparisons tests. Sourced from immuneACCESS, this table was stored by TCRdb with only in-frame sequences that have V and J called. A share of the clones is absent; for the studies checked, an unresolved V gene accounts for under half, and the remainder has no known explanation. V, J and clone size derive from that table, while D and trimming were established from the DNA sequence. The sample records about 140,000 clones, about 90% of which are singletons. Of the sample, 5.5% to 6.5% is held by the ten largest clones.

The data belong to a study of T cell responses to AZD1222 COVID-19 vaccine (dated by TCRdb to about 2021). Describing the broader study: AZD1222 recipients given second doses at about 4 weeks or at about 12 weeks were pooled, since spike-specific TCR depth and breadth were not found to differ between the two schedules. A total of about 250 trial participants underwent TCR sequencing, of whom about 200 had received two doses of AZD1222 and roughly 26 had received two doses of the MenACWY control vaccine. Enrollment into the trials was organized by age into subgroups of 18-55, 56-69 and 70-plus years, and those subgroups contained roughly 150, 30 and 60 TCR-sequenced participants, respectively. Paper-wide results and their limitations: Epitopes outside the regions mutated in the B.1.351 and B.1.1.7 variants were reportedly recognized by nearly half of the unique spike-specific TCRs. Participants were mostly white British and included more females than males, and it was suggested by the authors that clonal diversity may have been underestimated. The vaccine-associated CD4 TCRs covered the entire spike protein, and the dominant responses fell in regions 160-218 and 743-854. Because no samples from the day 14 peak response were available, repertoires could be characterized only after the peak T cell response. Only six AZD1222 recipients were SARS-CoV-2 seropositive at baseline, limiting conclusions about previously exposed vaccinees. In the small 56-69-year group, the increase in depth fell short of significance, most likely because of low power. A significant rise in spike-specific TCR breadth and depth was observed after two AZD1222 doses relative to day 0 and relative to MenACWY recipients.

The CDR3 spans 13 residues, from the cysteine through the phenylalanine. The DNA shown is the 39-base CDR3, in frame from base 1. V is clipped by 1 base and J by 4 bases, and the sequence between their germline boundaries is 10 bases long. As encoded in the germline V gene, CDR1 is SQVTM while CDR2 is ANQGSEA. Per the publication, the time point label means: baseline before first vaccination. Vaccinee samples came from UK trials COV001 and COV002, including a single-blind randomized controlled phase 2/3 trial of AZD1222 (ChAdOx1 nCoV-19) in healthy adults. For TCRbeta chain sequencing, PBMC samples were collected from trial participants at day 0 and at day 28 after the second dose.

The source of this sequence is an adult in good health. The source material was peripheral blood, sampled on day 0 of AZD1222 vaccination. The chain couples TRBV29-1 to TRBJ1-1; no D segment can be confidently identified. The DNA sequence reads TGCAGCGTTGAAGGGAGGTTAGGCACTGAAGCTTTCTTT. It encodes CSVEGRLGTEAFF. Joined to the reference TRBV29-1 and TRBJ1-1 proteins, this CDR3 gives the full variable domain: SAVISQKPSRDICQRGTSLTIQCQVDSQVTMMFWYRQQPGQSLTLIATANQGSEATYESGFVIDKFPISRPNLTFSTLTVSNMSPEDSSIYLCSVEGRLGTEAFFGQGTRLTVV.